This T cell receptor beta chain was captured in a study of neurological immune-mediated disorders. 5'RACE with 10-nucleotide random UMIs generated the cDNA. TCRdb re-called the 5' RACE reads with MiXCR, one entry per CDR3 protein. The sample has approximately 15,000 distinct CDR3 sequences; 20% to 25% are singletons. The CDR3 has 15 residues. The trim removed 3 bases at V and 6 bases at J, leaving 5 bases unmatched. The V gene's germline CDR1 is SGHTA and CDR2 FQGTGA. Overall study findings and caveats: Expansion of TCR clones was greatest in HTLV-1-associated myelopathy and smallest in multiple sclerosis, where it fell below that of healthy controls. The absence of shared CDR3 amino acid sequences among expanded clones across subjects suggests private repertoires in all groups.

Unsorted libraries were derived from 2 million PBMCs stored at -80 C. A few counts support this clonotype. Its target is not known. This sequence originates from a man aged 50 or older in good health. The rearrangement uses TRBV7-3 and TRBJ2-1, with 10 bases matching TRBD2. Source material: PBMCs. The CDR3 DNA sequence: TGTGCCAGCAGCTTCTCGACTAGCGGGTCCAATGAGCAGTTCTTC. This translates into CASSFSTSGSNEQFF.